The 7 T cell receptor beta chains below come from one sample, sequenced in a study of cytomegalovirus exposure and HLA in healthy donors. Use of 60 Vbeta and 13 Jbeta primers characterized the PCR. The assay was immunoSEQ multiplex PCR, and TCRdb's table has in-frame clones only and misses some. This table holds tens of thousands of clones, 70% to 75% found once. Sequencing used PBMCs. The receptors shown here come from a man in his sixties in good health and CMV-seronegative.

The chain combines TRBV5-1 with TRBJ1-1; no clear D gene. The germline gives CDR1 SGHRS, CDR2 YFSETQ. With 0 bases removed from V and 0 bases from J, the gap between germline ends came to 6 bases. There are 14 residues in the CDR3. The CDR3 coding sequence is TGCGCCAGCAGCTTGGTACAGCTGAACACTGAAGCTTTCTTT. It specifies CASSLVQLNTEAFF. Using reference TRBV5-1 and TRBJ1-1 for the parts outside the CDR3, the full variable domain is KAGVTQTPRYLIKTRGQQVTLSCSPISGHRSVSWYQQTPGQGLQFLFEYFSETQRNKGNFPGRFSGRQFSNSRSEMNVSTLELGDSALYLCASSLVQLNTEAFFGQGTRLTVV.

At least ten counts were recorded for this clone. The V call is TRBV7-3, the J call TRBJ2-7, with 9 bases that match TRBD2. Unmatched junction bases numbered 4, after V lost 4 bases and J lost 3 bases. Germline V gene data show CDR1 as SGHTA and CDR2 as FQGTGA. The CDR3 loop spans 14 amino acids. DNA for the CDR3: TGTGCCAGCAGCTATAGCGGGGGAAACTACGAGCAGTACTTC. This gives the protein CASSYSGGNYEQYF.

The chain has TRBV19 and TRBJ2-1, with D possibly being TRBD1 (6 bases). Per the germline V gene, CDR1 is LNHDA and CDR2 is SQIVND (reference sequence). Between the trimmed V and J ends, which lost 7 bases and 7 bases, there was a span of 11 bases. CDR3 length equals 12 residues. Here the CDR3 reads CASKDRVNEQFF. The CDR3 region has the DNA TGTGCCAGTAAGGACAGAGTAAATGAGCAGTTCTTC.

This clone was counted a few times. The CDR3 DNA reads TGTGCCAGCAGCCAGACTAGCGGGGGGGCGAATACGCAGTATTTT. Translation: CASSQTSGGANTQYF. The chain employs TRBV7-9 and TRBJ2-3; 14 nucleotides align to TRBD2. Germline V gives CDR1 SEHNR, CDR2 FQNEAQ (reference sequence). The V segment lost 5 bases and the J segment 7 bases; nucleotides outside the gene matches: 5. This CDR3 region has 15 residues.

The CDR3 DNA reads as TGTGCCAGCAGCGTAGCCCTTGGTGGGGCCCCTAATGAAAAACTGTTTTTT. Amino acid sequence: CASSVALGGAPNEKLFF. The chain couples TRBV9 to TRBJ1-4; a weak D match, TRBD1 (5 bases). This CDR3 is 17 amino acids long. Germline values: CDR1 SGDLS, CDR2 YYNGEE. V dropped 0 bases and J dropped 3 bases, with 15 bases sitting between them.

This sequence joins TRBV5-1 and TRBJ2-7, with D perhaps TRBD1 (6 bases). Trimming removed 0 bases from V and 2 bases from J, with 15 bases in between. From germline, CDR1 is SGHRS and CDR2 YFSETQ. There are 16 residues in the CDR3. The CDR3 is CASSLEGQGHTYEQYF. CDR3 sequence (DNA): TGCGCCAGCAGCTTGGAGGGGCAGGGGCATACCTACGAGCAGTACTTC.

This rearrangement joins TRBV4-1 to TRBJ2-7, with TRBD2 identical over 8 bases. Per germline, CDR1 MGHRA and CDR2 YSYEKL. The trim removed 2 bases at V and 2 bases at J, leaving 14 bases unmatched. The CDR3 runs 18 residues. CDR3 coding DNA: TGCGCCAGCAGCCAATTCTCCCGAGGCTTCGGGGGGGCCTACGAGCAGTACTTC. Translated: CASSQFSRGFGGAYEQYF.